Described below is a single T cell receptor (beta chain) sequence and its context. The antigen it recognizes is unknown. A much larger clone lies one base from this, so it may be a read error. This sample is part of a study of regulatory T cells in long-lasting Graves disease (dated by TCRdb to about 2021). Background for the entire study: Persistent Graves' disease meant more than 5 years of antithyroid drug treatment with TSH receptor autoantibodies that stayed positive. Persistent Graves' disease patients were compared with newly diagnosed Graves' disease patients by peripheral blood TCR sequencing and RNA sequencing. The study took place in China and was registered as a clinical trial. A total of about 35 samples underwent TCR sequencing: approximately 13 from persistent and roughly 20 from newly diagnosed Graves' disease patients. Antithyroid drugs had been taken for about 10.3 years on average by persistent Graves' disease patients in the clinical cohort. Overall study results and their limits: Persistent Graves' disease patients showed lower TCR Shannon entropy and fewer highly expanded clones than newly diagnosed patients, suggesting clonal expansion. Peripheral blood alone was examined, since thyroid tissue, which constituted the primary lesion, could not be accessed. Preferential use of TRBV28, TRBJ1-2 and TRBJ2-5 was observed in persistent disease, whereas TRBV20-1 and TRBJ2-1 were favored in newly diagnosed disease. The authors noted that the small sample size was a limitation that may lower accuracy. More public clonotypes were shared among persistent patients (approximately 3,000) than among newly diagnosed patients (roughly 960). Only the TCR beta chain was sequenced and analyzed.

The CDR3 covers 14 residues, taking in both the cysteine and the phenylalanine. Only the CDR3 region is kept as DNA, spanning 42 bases read in frame from base 1. The germline V gene provides CDR1 SGHVS and CDR2 FNYEAQ. Reading the label with the study, this specimen's time point is: persistent/refractory GD, antithyroid drugs over 5 years with positive TRAb. For both TCR sequencing and RNA sequencing, RNA was extracted from PBMCs in TRIzol. Graves' disease was diagnosed according to American Thyroid Association guidelines. Recruitment of patients was carried out at an endocrinology department in Xi'an, China. Each patient gave approximately 9 milliliters of peripheral blood, collected in an EDTA anticoagulant tube. PBMCs were isolated by Ficoll Paque Plus density gradient separation without further T cell sorting. RNA quality was checked with an Agilent 2100 Bioanalyzer and agarose gel, and concentration with a NanoDrop 2000.

The library was produced with multiplex PCR. This sample was sequenced with an Illumina HiSeq 4000. CDR3 regions were amplified by Arm-PCR with iRepertoire HTBI primers to construct TCR beta libraries. Before sequencing, the PCR products underwent gel purification. As for the authors' bioinformatics: Gene usage analysis of CDR3 amino acid clonotypes used the approximately 56 TRBV and some 15 TRBJ segments found across samples. COPE and FqMerger were used to merge filtered high-quality paired reads into contigs. BLAST was used to align contigs to the IMGT TRBV, TRBD and TRBJ reference genes, and CDR3 was defined following IMGT. Any clonotype with a frequency above 0.1% was classified as a highly expanded clone. Repertoire diversity was measured by Shannon entropy, and V-J evenness by the Gini coefficient. A clonotype found in more than one individual was treated as public. TCRdb passed the public sequencing reads through fastp at Q25 and MiXCR, retaining productive beta sequences. Every distinct CDR3 protein forms one entry, paired with its most common genes and DNA. These V and J calls derive from TCRdb rather than the authors' analysis. The sample data list roughly 500,000 distinct CDR3 sequences, and roughly 22% of these were observed just once. Around 12% of the sample is held by the ten biggest clonotypes.

The clonotype comes from a female donor with Graves disease. Sequences were derived from peripheral blood mononuclear cells (PBMCs), sampled when the disease was refractory, from a patient treated with antithyroid drugs. The sequence joins TRBV7-6 to TRBJ1-2, with TRBD1 perhaps the D gene, on 5 matching bases. The DNA is as follows: TGTGCCAGCAGCCCGGTGGACACCCATAATGGCTGCACCTTC. Its amino acids are CASSPVDTHNGCTF. Extended through the reference TRBV7-6 and TRBJ1-2 proteins, this CDR3 yields the full variable domain: GAGVSQSPRYKVTKRGQDVALRCDPISGHVSLYWYRQALGQGPEFLTYFNYEAQQDKSGLPNDRFSAERPEGSISTLTIQRTEQRDSAMYRCASSPVDTHNGCTFGSGTRLTVV.